This T cell receptor (beta chain) was identified in a study of patients and donors after allogeneic stem cell transplantation. TCRdb reanalysed the RT-PCR reads using MiXCR and keeps one entry per CDR3 protein. The sample includes roughly 880,000 distinct CDR3 sequences, roughly 18% seen only once; the top ten take approximately 5.9%. Germline-derived CDR1 and CDR2 are SGHNT and YENEEA. The CDR3 covers 13 residues. V shed 3 bases and J 6 bases; nucleotides not matched to a gene: 5. The rearrangement joins TRBV11-3 to TRBJ2-7; 7 bases map to TRBD1. The receptor was derived from a human donor who was either an allogeneic HSCT recipient or a stem cell or donor lymphocyte infusion donor (not recorded which). It is not recorded whose cells these are; they may come from a transplant donor. Sequencing was done on a sample of blood, either unsorted or a sorted T cell fraction (not recorded which). The CDR3 nucleotides read TGTGCCAGCAGCTTCTCGAACAGGGGCGAGCAGTACTTC. Translating gives CASSFSNRGEQYF.